The present T cell receptor (beta chain) was sequenced within a study of cytomegalovirus exposure and HLA in healthy donors. Study information: The approximately 110 validation repertoires used a platform that matched the one used for the approximately 610 first-cohort repertoires, as a later analysis reported.

Notes on this clone: Its matching antigen is unknown.

The study, taken as a whole, reports: The study listed roughly 160 cytomegalovirus-associated TCR beta chains. Three of the chains that were CMV-associated were confirmed in vitro to be specific for CMV antigens. Most TCR sequences were seen very rarely across donors, but some public TCRs occurred in many.

Generated by immunoSEQ multiplex PCR, the TCRdb table keeps only in-frame clones and is missing some. The sample yields roughly 150,000 clones, 96% seen once. The sample taken for sequencing was PBMCs. The clonotype was recovered from a woman under 30 in good health and CMV-seronegative.

The CDR3 coding sequence is TGTGCCAGCAGTTTATCGCGCCCAGGGGCGGTAAGCTCCTATAATTCACCCCTCCACTTT. It specifies CASSLSRPGAVSSYNSPLHF. The J gene is TRBJ1-6, the V gene TRBV27; TRBD1 is a possible D gene (6 bases). Trimming left V 0 bases short and J 0 bases short, with 18 bases between. Germline assignment: CDR1 MNHEY and CDR2 SMNVEV (reference sequence). The CDR3 length is 20 residues.